Listed below are T cell receptor beta chains from one sample, sequenced in a study of patients and donors after allogeneic stem cell transplantation. In TCRdb, the RT-PCR reads were re-called with MiXCR into one record per CDR3 protein. Among about 40,000 distinct CDR3 sequences, 30% to 40% were seen once, and the ten largest hold 72%. The specimen was blood, either unsorted or a sorted T cell fraction (not recorded which). These receptors were obtained from a human donor who was either an allogeneic HSCT recipient or a stem cell or donor lymphocyte infusion donor (not recorded which). It is not recorded whose cells these are; they may come from a transplant donor. The CDR3 runs from the conserved cysteine through the conserved F or W.

J gene: TRBJ1-2; V gene: TRBV10-3; CDR3 protein: CAISGVNYGYTF
J gene: TRBJ2-5; V gene: TRBV11-2; CDR3 protein: CASSQAWETQYF
J gene: TRBJ1-5; V gene: TRBV29-1; CDR3 protein: CSVRDGVNQPQHF
J gene: TRBJ2-7; V gene: TRBV12-3/TRBV12-4; CDR3 protein: CASSFPGLAGQYF
J gene: TRBJ2-1; V gene: TRBV4-3; CDR3 protein: CASGTRTSGSWGQFF
J gene: TRBJ2-4; V gene: TRBV7-2; CDR3 protein: CASSSGTGIGNIQYF
J gene: TRBJ2-1; V gene: TRBV20-1; CDR3 protein: CSARQDTSGRGNEQFF
J gene: TRBJ1-1; V gene: TRBV29-1; CDR3 protein: CSGSGTELNTEAFF
J gene: TRBJ1-2; V gene: TRBV20-1; CDR3 protein: CRGQGTENYGYTF
J gene: TRBJ2-1; V gene: TRBV7-2; CDR3 protein: CAIHPRQYNEQFF
J gene: TRBJ1-4; V gene: TRBV6-5; CDR3 protein: CAPTNTGGAATNEKLFF
J gene: TRBJ1-1; V gene: TRBV9; CDR3 protein: CASSAAVRTEAFF
J gene: TRBJ2-7; V gene: TRBV28; CDR3 protein: CASRRSGSYVSYEQYF
J gene: TRBJ2-7; V gene: TRBV28; CDR3 protein: CASSPLSASSYEQYF
J gene: TRBJ2-1; V gene: TRBV28; CDR3 protein: CASSLLAGGPYNEQFF
J gene: TRBJ1-2; V gene: TRBV6-5; CDR3 protein: CASSYPDRVGYTF
J gene: TRBJ2-7; V gene: TRBV10-3; CDR3 protein: CAIRDSSYEQYF
J gene: TRBJ1-2; V gene: TRBV12-3/TRBV12-4; CDR3 protein: CASSFGGGTGYGYTF
J gene: TRBJ1-4; V gene: TRBV2; CDR3 protein: CASRATGGPNEKLFF
J gene: TRBJ2-4; V gene: TRBV18; CDR3 protein: CASSLDRASNIQYF
J gene: TRBJ1-1; V gene: TRBV20-1; CDR3 protein: CSARDPSRHERAFF
J gene: TRBJ2-7; V gene: TRBV28; CDR3 protein: CASSPPEQYEQYF
J gene: TRBJ2-5; V gene: TRBV7-3; CDR3 protein: CASSSSSGRFETQYF
J gene: TRBJ1-6; V gene: TRBV12-3/TRBV12-4; CDR3 protein: CASSFAGYNSPLHF
J gene: TRBJ2-4; V gene: TRBV12-3/TRBV12-4; CDR3 protein: CASSLRGDIQYF
J gene: TRBJ1-2; V gene: TRBV28; CDR3 protein: CASSLSKGGGYTF
J gene: TRBJ2-3; V gene: TRBV12-3/TRBV12-4; CDR3 protein: CASSPPGQGADTQYF
J gene: TRBJ2-1; V gene: TRBV20-1; CDR3 protein: CSAQRENPIREQFF
J gene: TRBJ2-1; V gene: TRBV2; CDR3 protein: CAAKGTYYNEQFF
J gene: TRBJ1-1; V gene: TRBV7-2; CDR3 protein: CASSKGRPEAFF
J gene: TRBJ2-7; V gene: TRBV4-3; CDR3 protein: CASSRSHGTYEQYF